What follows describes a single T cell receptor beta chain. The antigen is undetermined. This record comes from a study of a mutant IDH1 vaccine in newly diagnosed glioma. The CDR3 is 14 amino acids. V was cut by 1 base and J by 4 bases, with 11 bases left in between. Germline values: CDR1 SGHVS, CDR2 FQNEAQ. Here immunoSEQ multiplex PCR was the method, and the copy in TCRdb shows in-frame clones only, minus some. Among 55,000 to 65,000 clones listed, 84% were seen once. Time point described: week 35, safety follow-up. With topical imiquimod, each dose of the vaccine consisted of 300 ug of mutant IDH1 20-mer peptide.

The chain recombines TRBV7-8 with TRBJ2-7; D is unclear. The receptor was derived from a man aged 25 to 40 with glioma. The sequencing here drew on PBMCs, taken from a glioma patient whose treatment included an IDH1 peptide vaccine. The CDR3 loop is CASSLVGSTYEQYF. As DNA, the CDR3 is TGTGCCAGCAGCTTAGTAGGCTCAACTTACGAGCAGTACTTC.